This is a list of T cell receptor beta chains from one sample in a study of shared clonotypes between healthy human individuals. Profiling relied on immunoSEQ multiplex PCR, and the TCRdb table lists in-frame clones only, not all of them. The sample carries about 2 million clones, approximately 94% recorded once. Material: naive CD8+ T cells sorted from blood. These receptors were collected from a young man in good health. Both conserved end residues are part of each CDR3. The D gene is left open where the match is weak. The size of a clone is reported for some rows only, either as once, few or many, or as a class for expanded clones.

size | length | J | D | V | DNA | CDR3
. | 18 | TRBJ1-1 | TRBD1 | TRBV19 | TGTGCCAGTAGTATAGGCCGGGACAGGGGGCGCATGAACACTGAAGCTTTCTTT | CASSIGRDRGRMNTEAFF
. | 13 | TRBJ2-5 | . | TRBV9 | TGTGCCAGCAGCGTACAAGGGGGGGAGACCCAGTACTTC | CASSVQGGETQYF
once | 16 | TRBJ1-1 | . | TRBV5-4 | TGTGCCAGCAGCTTGGGGTCCGGGACGGTGAACACTGAAGCTTTCTTT | CASSLGSGTVNTEAFF
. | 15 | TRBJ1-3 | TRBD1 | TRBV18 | TGTGCCAGCTCACCGGGACAGGGATCTGGAAACACCATATATTTT | CASSPGQGSGNTIYF
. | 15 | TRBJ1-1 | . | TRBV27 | TGTGCCAGCAGTTTAGGCGAAGGGATAGACACTGAAGCTTTCTTT | CASSLGEGIDTEAFF
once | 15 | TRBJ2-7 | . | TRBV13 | TGTGCCAGCAGCTTAGGGGGTCTGAGCTCCTACGAGCAGTACTTC | CASSLGGLSSYEQYF
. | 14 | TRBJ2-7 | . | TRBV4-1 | TGCGCCAGCAGCCAAGATGGGCCGGCGGACGAGCAGTACTTC | CASSQDGPADEQYF
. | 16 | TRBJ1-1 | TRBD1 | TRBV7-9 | TGTGCCAGCAGCCCCCGGGACAGGGGGCCGGACACTGAAGCTTTCTTT | CASSPRDRGPDTEAFF
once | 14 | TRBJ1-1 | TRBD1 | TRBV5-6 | TGTGCCAGCAGCTTGTGGACAGGAGTAGGTGAAGCTTTCTTT | CASSLWTGVGEAFF
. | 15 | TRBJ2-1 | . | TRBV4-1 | TGCGCCAGCAGCCAAGGTGGGGGGCTTAACAATGAGCAGTTCTTC | CASSQGGGLNNEQFF
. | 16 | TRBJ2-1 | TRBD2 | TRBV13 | TGTGCCAGCAGCTTCCTAGCGGGAGGGCCGGACAATGAGCAGTTCTTC | CASSFLAGGPDNEQFF
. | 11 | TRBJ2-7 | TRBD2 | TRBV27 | TGTGCCAGCAGTGGGGGAGGGCAGCAGTACTTC | CASSGGGQQYF
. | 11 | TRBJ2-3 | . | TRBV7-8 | TGTGCCATCTCGTCCGAGCTCGGGCAGTATTTT | CAISSELGQYF
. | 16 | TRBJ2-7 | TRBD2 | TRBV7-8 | TGTGCCAGCAGCTTGGGACTAGCGGGGACCTCCTACGAGCAGTACTTC | CASSLGLAGTSYEQYF
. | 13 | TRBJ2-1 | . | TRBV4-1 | TGCGCCAGCAGCCCCCTTCAAGGCTATGAGCAGTTCTTC | CASSPLQGYEQFF
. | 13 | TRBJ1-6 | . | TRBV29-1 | TGCAGCGTTCAGAGCTCCTATAATTCACCCCTCCACTTT | CSVQSSYNSPLHF
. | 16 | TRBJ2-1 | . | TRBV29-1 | TGCAGCGTTCTTGGGGTGGTACAGGCGACCTACAATGAGCAGTTCTTC | CSVLGVVQATYNEQFF
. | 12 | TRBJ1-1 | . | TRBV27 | TGTGCCAGCAGAGGGCTGAACTTGGAAGCTTTCTTT | CASRGLNLEAFF
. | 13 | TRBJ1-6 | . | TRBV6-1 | TGTGCCAGCAGGGACAGATATAATTCACCCCTCCACTTT | CASRDRYNSPLHF
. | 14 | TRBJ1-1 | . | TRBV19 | TGTGCCAGTAGTCACGGGGATCAGAACACTGAAGCTTTCTTT | CASSHGDQNTEAFF
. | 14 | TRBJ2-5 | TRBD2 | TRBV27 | TGTGCCAGCAGGAGAGTTGGGGGGGAAGAGACCCAGTACTTC | CASRRVGGEETQYF
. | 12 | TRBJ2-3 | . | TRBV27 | TGTGCCAGCAGTTATCTAGAGGGTACGCAGTATTTT | CASSYLEGTQYF
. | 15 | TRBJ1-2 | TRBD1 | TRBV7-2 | TGTGCCAGCAGCCCAGCCGGACAGGACCCCTATGGCTACACCTTC | CASSPAGQDPYGYTF
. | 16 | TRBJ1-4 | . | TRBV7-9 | TGTGCCAGCCTATTCGGGGCCGAAACAACTAATGAAAAACTGTTTTTT | CASLFGAETTNEKLFF
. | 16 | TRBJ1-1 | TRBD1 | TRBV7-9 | TGTGCCAGCAGCTTTCTTCCTGGACAGGGAGACACTGAAGCTTTCTTT | CASSFLPGQGDTEAFF
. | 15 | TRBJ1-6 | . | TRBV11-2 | TGTGCCAGCAGCTTATCGGTTGGGGGCCGTTCACCCCTCCACTTT | CASSLSVGGRSPLHF
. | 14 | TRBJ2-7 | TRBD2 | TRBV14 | TGTGCCAGCAGCCACGGGGGGGGCCCCTACGAGCAGTACTTC | CASSHGGGPYEQYF
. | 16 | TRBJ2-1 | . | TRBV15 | TGTGCCACCAGCAGAGAGTCGCAGGGGACGTACAATGAGCAGTTCTTC | CATSRESQGTYNEQFF
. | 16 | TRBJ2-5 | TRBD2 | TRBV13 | TGTGCCAGCAGCTTATCGGCTAGCGGGCCTCAAGAGACCCAGTACTTC | CASSLSASGPQETQYF
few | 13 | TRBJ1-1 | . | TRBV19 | TGTGCCAGTAGTATGACGGCGCACACTGAAGCTTTCTTT | CASSMTAHTEAFF
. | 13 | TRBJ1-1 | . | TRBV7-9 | TGTGCCAGCAGCCTCATACGGAACACTGAAGCTTTCTTT | CASSLIRNTEAFF
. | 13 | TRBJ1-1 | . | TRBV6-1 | TGTGCCATTTCAGCAGGAGTGAACACTGAAGCTTTCTTT | CAISAGVNTEAFF
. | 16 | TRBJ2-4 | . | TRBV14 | TGTGCCAGCAGCCAAGTTGCGCCCCAGAGAGGCGGCATTCAGTACTTC | CASSQVAPQRGGIQYF
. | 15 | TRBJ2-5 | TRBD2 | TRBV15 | TGTGCCACCAGCAGAGTTAGCGGGAGTCCAGAGACCCAGTACTTC | CATSRVSGSPETQYF
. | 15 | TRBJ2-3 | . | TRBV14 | TGTGCCAGCAGCCATACGACATCTCTAGCAGATACGCAGTATTTT | CASSHTTSLADTQYF
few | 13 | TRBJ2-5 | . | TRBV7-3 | TGTGCCAGCAGCGGCGGTAACCAAGAGACCCAGTACTTC | CASSGGNQETQYF
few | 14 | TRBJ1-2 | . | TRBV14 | TGTGCCAGCAGCCCGTTACAGGAGGGCTATGGCTACACCTTC | CASSPLQEGYGYTF
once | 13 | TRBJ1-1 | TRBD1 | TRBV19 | TGTGCCAGTAGATATACAGGGGGAACTGAAGCTTTCTTT | CASRYTGGTEAFF
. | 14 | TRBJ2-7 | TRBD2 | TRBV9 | TGTGCCAGCAGCGTAGAGGGACTAGCATCCGAGCAGTACTTC | CASSVEGLASEQYF
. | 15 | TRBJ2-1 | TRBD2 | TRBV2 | TGTGCCAGCAGATCCGGGACTAGCGGGGTCAATGAGCAGTTCTTC | CASRSGTSGVNEQFF
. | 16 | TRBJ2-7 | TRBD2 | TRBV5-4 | TGTGCCAGCAGCATGGGACTAGCGGGAGTTCTTAGCGAGCAGTACTTC | CASSMGLAGVLSEQYF
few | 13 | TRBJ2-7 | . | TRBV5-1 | TGCGCCAGCAGCTTGGGGAGCTCCTACGAGCAGTACTTC | CASSLGSSYEQYF
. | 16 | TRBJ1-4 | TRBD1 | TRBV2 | TGTGCCAGCAGTGGGACGCTACAGGGGGAAGGCGAAAAACTGTTTTTT | CASSGTLQGEGEKLFF
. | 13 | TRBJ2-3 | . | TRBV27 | TGTGCCAGCAGCTACGGGAGCACAGATACGCAGTATTTT | CASSYGSTDTQYF
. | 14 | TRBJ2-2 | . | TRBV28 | TGTGCCAGCAGTCCCCTGGGTGCCACCGGGGAGCTGTTTTTT | CASSPLGATGELFF
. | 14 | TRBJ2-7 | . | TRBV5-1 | TGCGCCAGCAGCTTGGATCGGCAGGGATATTGGCAGTACTTC | CASSLDRQGYWQYF
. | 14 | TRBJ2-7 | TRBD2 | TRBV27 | TGTGCCAGCAGTGTCGGGGGGGCCGTCTACGAGCAGTACTTC | CASSVGGAVYEQYF
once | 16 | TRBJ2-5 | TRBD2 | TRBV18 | TGTGCCAGCTCCCCATTAGCGGGAGGGCCCCGGGAGACCCAGTACTTC | CASSPLAGGPRETQYF
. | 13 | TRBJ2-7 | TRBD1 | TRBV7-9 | TGTGCCAGCAACCACGGACAGGGCTACGAGCAGTACTTC | CASNHGQGYEQYF